This TCR beta chain was obtained from a study of blood T cell repertoires in COVID-19. About the study: From T cells, B-cell-depleted T cells, or PBMCs came the material, which was cDNA or gDNA.

Libraries were prepared by immunoSEQ multiplex PCR; TCRdb keeps only in-frame clonotypes and omits some of them. The table lists 150,000 to 200,000 clones, roughly 87% of them singletons. This clone was seen just once. Researchers sorted participants into cohorts using their self-reported clinical history. Sequencing was performed on PBMCs or T cells enriched from blood (not recorded which). This TCR derives from a woman aged 40 to 50 with acute COVID-19.

In nucleotides, the CDR3 is TGTGCCAGCAGCTTGGCGGGGGAGGACGAGCAGTACTTC. This codes for CASSLAGEDEQYF. This chain uses TRBV5-6 with TRBJ2-7; perhaps TRBD2 as D (6 bases). CDR3 length: 13 residues. Germline V CDR1 and CDR2: SGHDT, YYEEEE. V was pared by 0 bases and J by 5 bases, with 9 bases between.